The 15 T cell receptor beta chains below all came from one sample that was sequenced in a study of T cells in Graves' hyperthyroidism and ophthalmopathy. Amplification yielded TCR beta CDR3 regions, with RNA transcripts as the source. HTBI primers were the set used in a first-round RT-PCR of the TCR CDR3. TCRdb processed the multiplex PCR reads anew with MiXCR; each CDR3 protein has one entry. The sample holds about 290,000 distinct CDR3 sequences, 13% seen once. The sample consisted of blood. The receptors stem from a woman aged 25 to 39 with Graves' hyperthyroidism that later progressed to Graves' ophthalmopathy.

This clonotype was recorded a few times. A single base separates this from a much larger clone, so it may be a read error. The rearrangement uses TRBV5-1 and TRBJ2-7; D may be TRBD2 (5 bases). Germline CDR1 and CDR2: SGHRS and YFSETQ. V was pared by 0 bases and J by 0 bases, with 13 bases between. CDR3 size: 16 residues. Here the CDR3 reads CASSLGVASSSYEQYF. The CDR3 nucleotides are TGCGCCAGCAGCTTGGGTGTAGCGTCAAGCTCCTACGAGCAGTACTTC. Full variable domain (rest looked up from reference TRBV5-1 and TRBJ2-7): KAGVTQTPRYLIKTRGQQVTLSCSPISGHRSVSWYQQTPGQGLQFLFEYFSETQRNKGNFPGRFSGRQFSNSRSEMNVSTLELGDSALYLCASSLGVASSSYEQYFGPGTRLTVT.

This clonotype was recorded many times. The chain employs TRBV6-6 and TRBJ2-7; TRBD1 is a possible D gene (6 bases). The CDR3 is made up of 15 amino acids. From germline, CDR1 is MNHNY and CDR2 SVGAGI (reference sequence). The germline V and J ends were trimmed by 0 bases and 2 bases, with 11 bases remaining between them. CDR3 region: CASSYSFSGAYEQYF. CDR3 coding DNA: TGTGCCAGCAGTTACTCTTTTTCAGGGGCCTACGAGCAGTACTTC.

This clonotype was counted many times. CDR3 sequence: CASSPGLTGHEQFF. In DNA, the CDR3 is TGTGCCAGCAGCCCGGGACTAACCGGGCATGAGCAGTTCTTC. This chain connects TRBV27 to TRBJ2-1; 7 bases match TRBD2. Germline values: CDR1 MNHEY, CDR2 SMNVEV (reference sequence). This CDR3 contains 14 residues. After removal of 6 bases from V and 8 bases from J, the junction contained 10 bases not matched to a gene.

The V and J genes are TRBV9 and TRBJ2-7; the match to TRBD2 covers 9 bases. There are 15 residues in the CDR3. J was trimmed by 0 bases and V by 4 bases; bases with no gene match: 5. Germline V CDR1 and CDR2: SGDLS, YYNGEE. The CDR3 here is CASSPSSGTSYEQYF. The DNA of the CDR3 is TGTGCCAGCAGCCCCTCTAGCGGGACCTCCTACGAGCAGTACTTC.

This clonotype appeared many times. The CDR3 sequence: CATRGGQGFTDTQYF. In DNA, the CDR3 is TGTGCCACCAGGGGGGGGCAGGGATTTACCGATACGCAGTATTTT. J is TRBJ2-3 and V is TRBV6-1; D may correspond to TRBD1 or TRBD2 (7 bases each). V dropped 10 bases and J dropped 6 bases, with 23 bases sitting between them. The germline CDR1 and CDR2 sequences are MNHNS and SASEGT. CDR3 length: 15 amino acids.

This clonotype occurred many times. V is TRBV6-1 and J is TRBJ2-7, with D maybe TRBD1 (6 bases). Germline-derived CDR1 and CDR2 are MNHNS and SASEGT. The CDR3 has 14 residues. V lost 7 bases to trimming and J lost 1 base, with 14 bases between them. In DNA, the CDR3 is TGTGCCAGCACAGGACAGCATAATTCCTACGAGCAGTACTTC. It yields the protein CASTGQHNSYEQYF.

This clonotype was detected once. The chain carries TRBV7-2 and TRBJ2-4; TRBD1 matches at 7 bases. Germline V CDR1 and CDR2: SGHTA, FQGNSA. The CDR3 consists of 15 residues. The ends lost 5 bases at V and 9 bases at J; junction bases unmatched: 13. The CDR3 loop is CASSGPTTGWLIQYF. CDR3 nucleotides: TGTGCCAGCAGCGGACCGACGACAGGGTGGCTCATTCAGTACTTC.

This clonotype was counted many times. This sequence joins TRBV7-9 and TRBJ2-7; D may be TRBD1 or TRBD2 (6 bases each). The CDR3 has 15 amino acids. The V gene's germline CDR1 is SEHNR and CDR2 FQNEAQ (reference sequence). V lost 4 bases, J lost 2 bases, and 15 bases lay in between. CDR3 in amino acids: CASSWLGAGTYEQYF. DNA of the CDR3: TGTGCCAGCAGCTGGTTGGGGGCGGGAACCTACGAGCAGTACTTC.

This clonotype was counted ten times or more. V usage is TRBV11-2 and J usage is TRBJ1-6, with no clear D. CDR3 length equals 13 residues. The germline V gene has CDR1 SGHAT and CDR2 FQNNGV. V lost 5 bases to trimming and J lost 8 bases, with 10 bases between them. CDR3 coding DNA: TGTGCCAGCAGCCCCGTCCTGGATTCACCCCTCCACTTT. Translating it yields CASSPVLDSPLHF.

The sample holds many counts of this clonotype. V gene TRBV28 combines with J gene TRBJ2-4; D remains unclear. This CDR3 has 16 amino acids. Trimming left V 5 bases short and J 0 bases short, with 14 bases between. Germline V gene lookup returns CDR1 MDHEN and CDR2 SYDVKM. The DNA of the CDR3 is TGTGCCAGCAGTCCCACCCGGACCCTAGCCAAAAACATTCAGTACTTC. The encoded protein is CASSPTRTLAKNIQYF.

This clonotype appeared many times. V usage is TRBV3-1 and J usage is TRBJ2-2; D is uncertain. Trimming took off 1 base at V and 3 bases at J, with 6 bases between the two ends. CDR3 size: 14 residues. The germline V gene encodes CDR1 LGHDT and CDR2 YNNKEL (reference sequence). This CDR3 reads CASSQGGYTGELFF. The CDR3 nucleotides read TGTGCCAGCAGCCAAGGCGGATACACCGGGGAGCTGTTTTTT.

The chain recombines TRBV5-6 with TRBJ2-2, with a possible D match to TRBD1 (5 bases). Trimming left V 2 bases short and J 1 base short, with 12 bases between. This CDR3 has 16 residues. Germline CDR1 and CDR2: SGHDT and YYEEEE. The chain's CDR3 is CASSFFGAGNTGELFF. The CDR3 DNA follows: TGTGCCAGCAGCTTCTTTGGGGCCGGGAACACCGGGGAGCTGTTTTTT.

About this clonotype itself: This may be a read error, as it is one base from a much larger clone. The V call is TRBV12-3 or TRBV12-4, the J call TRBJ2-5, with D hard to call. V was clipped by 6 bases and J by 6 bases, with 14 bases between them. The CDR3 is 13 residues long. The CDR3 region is CASSLGYVQTQYF. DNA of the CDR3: TGTGCCAGCAGCCTAGGTTACGTCCAGACCCAGTACTTC.

The CDR3 loop reads CASSTGTSVTDTQYF. In DNA form, the CDR3 reads TGCGCCAGCAGCACCGGGACTAGCGTCACAGATACGCAGTATTTT. The V call is TRBV5-1, the J call TRBJ2-3; 10 nucleotides agree with TRBD2. The CDR3 extends over 15 amino acids. Losses at the gene ends were 4 bases for V and 2 bases for J; bases not matched to a gene: 4. The germline V gene has CDR1 SGHRS and CDR2 YFSETQ.

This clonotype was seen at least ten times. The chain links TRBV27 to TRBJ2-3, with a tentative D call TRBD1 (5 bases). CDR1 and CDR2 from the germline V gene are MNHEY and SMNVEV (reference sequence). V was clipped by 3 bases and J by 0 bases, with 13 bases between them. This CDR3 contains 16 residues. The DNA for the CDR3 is TGTGCCAGCAGTTTGTATTCAGACAGTAGCACAGATACGCAGTATTTT. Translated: CASSLYSDSSTDTQYF.